This TCR beta chain was sequenced during a study of T cells after posttransplantation cyclophosphamide. Data came from immunoSEQ multiplex PCR; TCRdb stores just in-frame clones and leaves some out. The sample includes approximately 30,000 clones, 85% to 95% of them seen just once. Cells defined as naive were viable CD3+CD4+ or CD3+CD8+ and CCR7+CD45RA+CD45RO-CD95-CD27+CD28+. V trimming: 5 bases; J trimming: 8 bases; junction bases outside the gene matches: 5. CDR1 is SGHTA, CDR2 FQGTGA, per germline. The CDR3 spans 13 residues. The sample taken for sequencing was naive CD4+ T cells sorted from PBMCs. The chain is built from TRBV7-3 and TRBJ2-1; 8 bases fit TRBD2. The clonotype originates from a woman aged 55-75 years in good health, CMV-negative, and a related stem cell transplant donor. CDR3: CASSRRGGDEQFF. The DNA of the CDR3 is TGTGCCAGCAGCCGACGGGGGGGCGATGAGCAGTTCTTC.